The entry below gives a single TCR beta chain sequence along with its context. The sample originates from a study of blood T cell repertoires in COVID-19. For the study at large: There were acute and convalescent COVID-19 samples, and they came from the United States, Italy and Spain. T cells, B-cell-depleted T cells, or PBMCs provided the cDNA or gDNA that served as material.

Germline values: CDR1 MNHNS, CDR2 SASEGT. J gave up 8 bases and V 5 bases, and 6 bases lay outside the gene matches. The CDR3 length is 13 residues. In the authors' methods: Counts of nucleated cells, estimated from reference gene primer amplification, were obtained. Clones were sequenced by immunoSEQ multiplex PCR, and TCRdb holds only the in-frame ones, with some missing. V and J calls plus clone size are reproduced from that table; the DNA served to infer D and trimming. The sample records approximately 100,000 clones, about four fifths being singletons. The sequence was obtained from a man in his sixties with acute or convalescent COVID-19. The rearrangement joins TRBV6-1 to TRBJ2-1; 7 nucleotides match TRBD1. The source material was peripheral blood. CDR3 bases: TGTGCCAGCAGTCGTCGGGACAGTGATGAGCAGTTCTTC. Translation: CASSRRDSDEQFF.